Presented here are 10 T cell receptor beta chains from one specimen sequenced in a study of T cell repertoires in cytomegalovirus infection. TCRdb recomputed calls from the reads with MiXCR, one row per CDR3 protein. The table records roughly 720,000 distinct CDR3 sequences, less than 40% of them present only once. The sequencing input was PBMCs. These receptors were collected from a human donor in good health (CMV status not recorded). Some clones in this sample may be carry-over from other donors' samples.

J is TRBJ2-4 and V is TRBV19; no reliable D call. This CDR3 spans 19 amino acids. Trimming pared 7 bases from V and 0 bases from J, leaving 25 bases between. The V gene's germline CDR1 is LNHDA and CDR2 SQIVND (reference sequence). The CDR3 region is CASTQSRLGPALAKNIQYF. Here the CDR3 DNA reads TGTGCCAGTACCCAGAGTCGGTTAGGCCCCGCTCTAGCCAAAAACATTCAGTACTTC.

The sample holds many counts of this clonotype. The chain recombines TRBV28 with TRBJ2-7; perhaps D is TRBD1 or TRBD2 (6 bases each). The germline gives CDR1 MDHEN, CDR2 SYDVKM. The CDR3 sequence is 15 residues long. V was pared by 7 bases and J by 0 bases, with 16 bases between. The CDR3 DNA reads TGTGCCAGCACCATGGAGGGGGTGAGCTCCTACGAGCAGTACTTC. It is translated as CASTMEGVSSYEQYF. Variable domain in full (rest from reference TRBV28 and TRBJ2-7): DVKVTQSSRYLVKRTGEKVFLECVQDMDHENMFWYRQDPGLGLRLIYFSYDVKMKEKGDIPEGYSVSREKKERFSLILESASTNQTSMYLCASTMEGVSSYEQYFGPGTRLTVT.

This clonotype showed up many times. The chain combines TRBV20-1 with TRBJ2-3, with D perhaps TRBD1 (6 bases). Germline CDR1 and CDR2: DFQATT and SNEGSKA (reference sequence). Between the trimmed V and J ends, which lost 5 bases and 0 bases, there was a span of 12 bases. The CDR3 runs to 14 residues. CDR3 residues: CSASHRDSTDTQYF. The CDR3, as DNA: TGCAGTGCTTCACACAGGGATAGCACAGATACGCAGTATTTT.

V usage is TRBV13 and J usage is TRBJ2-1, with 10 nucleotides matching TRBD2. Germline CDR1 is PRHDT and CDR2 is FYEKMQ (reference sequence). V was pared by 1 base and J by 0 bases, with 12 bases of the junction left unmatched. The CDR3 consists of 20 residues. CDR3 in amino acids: CASSLVATTSGQSSYNEQFF. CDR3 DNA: TGTGCCAGCAGCTTAGTGGCAACGACTAGCGGGCAAAGCTCCTACAATGAGCAGTTCTTC.

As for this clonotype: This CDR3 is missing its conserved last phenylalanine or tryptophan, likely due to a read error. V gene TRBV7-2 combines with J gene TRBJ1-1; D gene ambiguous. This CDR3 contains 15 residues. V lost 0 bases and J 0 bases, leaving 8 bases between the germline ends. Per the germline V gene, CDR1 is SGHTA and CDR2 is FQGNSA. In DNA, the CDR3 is TGTGCCAGCAGCTTAGCAGGAGGCTTGAACACTGAAGCTTTCTTG. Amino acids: CASSLAGGLNTEAFL.

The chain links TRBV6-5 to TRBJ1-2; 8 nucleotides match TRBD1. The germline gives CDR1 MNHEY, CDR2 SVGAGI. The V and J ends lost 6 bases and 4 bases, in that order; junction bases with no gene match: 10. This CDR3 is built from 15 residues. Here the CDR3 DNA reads TGTGCCAGCAGCCTACAGGGGGATCGCGGCTATGGCTACACCTTC. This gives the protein CASSLQGDRGYGYTF.

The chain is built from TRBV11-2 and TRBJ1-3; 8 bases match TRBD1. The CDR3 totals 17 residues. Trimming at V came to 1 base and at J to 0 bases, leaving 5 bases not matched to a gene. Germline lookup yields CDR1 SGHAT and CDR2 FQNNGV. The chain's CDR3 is CASSLGGQGLSGNTIYF. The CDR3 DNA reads TGTGCCAGCAGCTTAGGCGGACAGGGTCTCTCTGGAAACACCATATATTTT.

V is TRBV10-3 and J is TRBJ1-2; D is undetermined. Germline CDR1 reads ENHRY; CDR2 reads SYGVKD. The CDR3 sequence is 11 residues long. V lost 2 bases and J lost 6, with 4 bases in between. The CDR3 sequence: CAISETDGYTF. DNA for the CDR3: TGTGCCATCAGTGAGACAGATGGCTACACCTTC.

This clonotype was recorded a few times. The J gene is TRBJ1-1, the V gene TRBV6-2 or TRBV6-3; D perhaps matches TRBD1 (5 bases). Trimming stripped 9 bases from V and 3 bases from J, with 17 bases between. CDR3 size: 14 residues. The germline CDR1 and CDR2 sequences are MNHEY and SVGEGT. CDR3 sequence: CASSSAPGDTEAFF. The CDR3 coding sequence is TGTGCCAGTTCGAGCGCTCCGGGGGACACTGAAGCTTTCTTT.

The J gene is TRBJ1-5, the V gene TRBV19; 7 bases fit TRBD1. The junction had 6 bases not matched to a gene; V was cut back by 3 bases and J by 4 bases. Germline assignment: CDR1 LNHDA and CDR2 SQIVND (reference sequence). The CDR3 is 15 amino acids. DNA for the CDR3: TGTGCCAGTAGTATTCGGGGGACAGTAAATCAGCCCCAGCATTTT. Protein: CASSIRGTVNQPQHF.